Listed below are T cell receptor beta chains from one sample, sequenced in a study of blood T cell repertoires in COVID-19. The method was immunoSEQ multiplex PCR; TCRdb's version includes in-frame clones alone and lacks a portion of them. In the table there are 250,000 to 300,000 clones, approximately 85% of which are singletons. Sequencing was done on a sample of peripheral blood. Receptors were obtained from a woman between 70 and 85 years old with acute or convalescent COVID-19. CDR3s include the opening cysteine and the closing phenylalanine or tryptophan. The D gene is left open where the match is weak. A row's size may be missing; if present it is once, few, many or a size class.

V	size	J	D	DNA	CDR3
TRBV5-6	few	TRBJ1-1	TRBD1	TGTGCCAGCAGCTTGGAGGACAGGAGGGGCACTGAAGCTTTCTTT	CASSLEDRRGTEAFF
TRBV5-1	-	TRBJ2-2	TRBD1	TGCGCCAGCAGCCCCCCCAGGACAGGAACCACGAGCACCGGGGAGCTGTTTTTT	CASSPPRTGTTSTGELFF
TRBV15	-	TRBJ2-6	-	TGTGCCACCAGCAGAGACGGTACCTCTGGGGCCAACGTCCTGACTTTC	CATSRDGTSGANVLTF
TRBV6-1	-	TRBJ2-1	TRBD2	TGTGCCAGCAGTGATAAGAGCGGGGTATACAATGAGCAGTTCTTC	CASSDKSGVYNEQFF
TRBV6-6	-	TRBJ1-1	-	TGTGCCAGCAGTTACTCGATGGCAGGCGGGGGAACTGAAGCTTTCTTT	CASSYSMAGGGTEAFF
TRBV4-1	few	TRBJ1-4	-	TGCGCCAGCAGCCAAAGACAGCCAACTAATGAAAAACTGTTTTTT	CASSQRQPTNEKLFF
TRBV2	-	TRBJ2-2	-	TGTGCCAGCAGCGGGTTCTTCCCCGGGGAGCTGTTTTTT	CASSGFFPGELFF
TRBV5-1	-	TRBJ2-3	-	TGCGCCAGCAGCTTGGAGGGCGGGGCGCAGTATTTT	CASSLEGGAQYF
TRBV11-2	once	TRBJ1-4	-	TGTGCCAGCAGCTTACAACCGGGAGCAACTAATGAAAAACTGTTTTTT	CASSLQPGATNEKLFF
TRBV7-4	few	TRBJ1-5	-	TGTGCCAGCAGCTCCCCCCGGCCGGGGAGCAATCAGCCCCAGCATTTT	CASSSPRPGSNQPQHF
TRBV7-8	-	TRBJ2-3	TRBD2	TGTGCCAGCAGCGCCTTTACTAGCGCGGGCACAGATACGCAGTATTTT	CASSAFTSAGTDTQYF
TRBV29-1	-	TRBJ2-7	-	TGCAGCGTTGAAAAGGCGGGGCAGGGCCCCGAGCAGTACTTC	CSVEKAGQGPEQYF
TRBV2	-	TRBJ2-7	TRBD2	TGTGCCAGCAGTGAAACCGGGACTAGCGGATACGAGCAGTACTTC	CASSETGTSGYEQYF
TRBV5-1	-	TRBJ1-5	-	TGCGCCAGCAGCTTAGAAGGGGTTAATCAGCCCCAGCATTTT	CASSLEGVNQPQHF
TRBV15	-	TRBJ2-7	-	TGTGCCACCAGCAGAGAGTGGGCAGGGAACGAGCAGTACTTC	CATSREWAGNEQYF
TRBV10-2	few	TRBJ2-1	TRBD2	TGCGCCAGCACCCCTAGCGGGGTTAGGAATGAGCAGTTCTTC	CASTPSGVRNEQFF
TRBV19	-	TRBJ1-2	-	TGTGCCAGTAGTATTTCGGAGGTATTGGGCGGCTACACCTTC	CASSISEVLGGYTF
TRBV11-2	-	TRBJ1-4	TRBD1	TGTGCCAGCAGCCCAGGGACAGGCCTTGAAAAACTGTTTTTT	CASSPGTGLEKLFF
TRBV6-5	few	TRBJ1-1	-	TGTGCCAGCAGTAAGGGACTGCTGAACACTGAAGCTTTCTTT	CASSKGLLNTEAFF
TRBV11-2	-	TRBJ1-4	-	TGTGCCAGCAGCTCCCAGATCGCAACTAATGAAAAACTGTTTTTT	CASSSQIATNEKLFF
TRBV2	-	TRBJ1-6	-	TGTGCCAGCACTCCTCGGGGGTCGAATTCACCCCTCCACTTT	CASTPRGSNSPLHF
TRBV6-5	-	TRBJ1-6	TRBD1	TGTGCCACGCGACAGGGGGCTCTGGGTAATTCACCCCTCCACTTT	CATRQGALGNSPLHF
TRBV3-1/TRBV3-2	-	TRBJ1-3	-	TGTGCCAGCAGCCAAGAGGCAAGCCGAACTGGGCGAAACACCATATATTTT	CASSQEASRTGRNTIYF
TRBV24-1	-	TRBJ1-1	-	TGTGCCACCAGTGATCCCGGACCGGGAGGAAAAACTTTCTTT	CATSDPGPGGKTFF
TRBV19	few	TRBJ1-1	TRBD1	TGTGCCAGTAGCGGAGGACAGGCGAACACTGAAGCTTTCTTT	CASSGGQANTEAFF
TRBV3-1/TRBV3-2	-	TRBJ1-6	TRBD1	TGTGCCAGCAGCACGACAGGGACCTCACCCCTCCACTTT	CASSTTGTSPLHF
TRBV12-5	-	TRBJ1-6	-	TGTGCTAGTGCCCAGGGAGGGGGGGCTACTAATTCACCCCTCCACTTT	CASAQGGGATNSPLHF
TRBV3-1/TRBV3-2	-	TRBJ2-1	TRBD1	TGTGCCTACGGACAGGCTCTCAATGAGCAGTTCTTC	CAYGQALNEQFF
TRBV3-1/TRBV3-2	-	TRBJ1-2	-	TGTGCCAGCAGCCAAGAACAGGGTAATGGCTACACCTTC	CASSQEQGNGYTF
TRBV5-5	-	TRBJ1-6	-	TGTGCCAGCAGCCGTGAACAGGGATCTGTCCTATACGCACCCCTCCACTTT	CASSREQGSVLYAPLHF
TRBV5-1	-	TRBJ2-3	-	TGCGCCAGCAGCTTGATTTTAGCGGACACAGATACGCAGTATTTT	CASSLILADTDTQYF
TRBV7-3	-	TRBJ2-1	TRBD2	TGTGCCAGCAGCTTAGTTAGCGGGGGCGGTGGGGAGCAGTTCTTC	CASSLVSGGGGEQFF
TRBV12-3/TRBV12-4	-	TRBJ2-5	-	TGTGCCAGCAGTTTAAACAGGGCCGAGACCCAGTACTTC	CASSLNRAETQYF
TRBV29-1	-	TRBJ2-2	TRBD2	TGCAGCGTTCAGGGGACTAGGAACACCGGGGAGCTGTTTTTT	CSVQGTRNTGELFF
TRBV2	-	TRBJ1-1	-	TGTGCCAGCAGTACTGGGGCGGCGGCTTTCTTT	CASSTGAAAFF
TRBV5-4	-	TRBJ1-1	-	TGTGCCAGCAGTCAACAGGGCGTGAGGGCTGAAGCTTTCTTT	CASSQQGVRAEAFF
TRBV6-6	-	TRBJ2-7	TRBD1	TGTGCCAGCAGTACCACAGGGGGCGACGAGCAGTACTTC	CASSTTGGDEQYF
TRBV5-1	-	TRBJ1-1	-	TGCGCCAGCAGCTTGGGCCAGATTCAGGGAAACACTGAAGCTTTCTTT	CASSLGQIQGNTEAFF
TRBV7-6	few	TRBJ1-1	TRBD1	TGTGCCAGCGGTCTTTTGACAGGGATGAACACTGAAGCTTTCTTT	CASGLLTGMNTEAFF
TRBV7-2	-	TRBJ2-5	TRBD2	TGTGCCAGCAGCCAGACGAGGGGAGGGGTAGAGACCCAGTACTTC	CASSQTRGGVETQYF
TRBV7-9	-	TRBJ1-1	TRBD1	TGTGCCAGCAGCTTATATGACAGGGGAGAAGCTTTCTTT	CASSLYDRGEAFF
TRBV2	-	TRBJ1-5	-	TGTGCCAGCAGTGAAGCGCGGGCGATGGTTCAGCCCCAGCATTTT	CASSEARAMVQPQHF
TRBV30	-	TRBJ2-2	-	TGTGCCTGGAGTGTACGAAACAGAAACACCGGGGAGCTGTTTTTT	CAWSVRNRNTGELFF
TRBV29-1	-	TRBJ2-1	TRBD2	TGCAGCGTTCAACCGGGCGGGGGGCCTAGGGAGCAGTTCTTC	CSVQPGGGPREQFF
TRBV7-8	few	TRBJ2-5	-	TGTGCCAGCAGCTTTCGGCATACCGGGAGCCCCCAGTACTTC	CASSFRHTGSPQYF
TRBV6-6	-	TRBJ1-6	-	TGTGCCAGCAGGCGACAGGTTGGGGGGAGTTCTAATTCACCCCTCCACTTT	CASRRQVGGSSNSPLHF
TRBV5-1	-	TRBJ1-1	-	TGCGCCAGCAGCTTTGGGCAGGGGAACACTGAAGCTTTCTTT	CASSFGQGNTEAFF
TRBV7-9	-	TRBJ1-4	TRBD1	TGTGCCAGCAGCTTCGACAGGGGTAATGAAAAACTGTTTTTT	CASSFDRGNEKLFF
TRBV7-3	-	TRBJ1-1	-	TGTGCCAGCAGCTTAGGAGTGATGAACACTGAAGCTTTCTTT	CASSLGVMNTEAFF
TRBV2	-	TRBJ1-1	-	TGTGCCAGCAGCGCCTCTAGGCGATGGGACTCCATGAACACTGAAGCTTTCTTT	CASSASRRWDSMNTEAFF
TRBV27	-	TRBJ2-7	-	TGTGCCAGCAGTTTAAGAGCGGGTTACGAGCAGTACTTC	CASSLRAGYEQYF
TRBV13	-	TRBJ2-3	TRBD2	TGTGCCAGCAGCAATAGCGGGGGGGGAGATACGCAGTATTTT	CASSNSGGGDTQYF
TRBV7-9	-	TRBJ2-2	TRBD2	TGTGCCAGCAGCTATCGGCTAGCGGGGACCGGGGAGCTGTTTTTT	CASSYRLAGTGELFF
TRBV19	-	TRBJ2-5	TRBD1	TGTGCCAGTAGTAACCGGGACAGGGGGCAGGAGACCCAGTACTTC	CASSNRDRGQETQYF
TRBV4-1	-	TRBJ1-1	-	TGCGCCAGCAGCCAGGCCACGCGGCGCACTGAAGCTTTCTTT	CASSQATRRTEAFF